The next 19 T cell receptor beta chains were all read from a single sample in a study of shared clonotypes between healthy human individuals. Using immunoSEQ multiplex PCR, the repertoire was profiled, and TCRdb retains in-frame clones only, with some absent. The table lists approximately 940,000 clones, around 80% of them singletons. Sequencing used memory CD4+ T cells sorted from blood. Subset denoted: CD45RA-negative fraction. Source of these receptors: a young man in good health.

The CDR3 loop is CASSLAVAGGGEQYF. Here the CDR3 DNA reads TGCGCCAGCAGCTTGGCCGTGGCGGGGGGCGGCGAGCAGTACTTC. The V and J genes are TRBV5-1 and TRBJ2-7, with 8 bases that match TRBD2. CDR1 and CDR2 (germline): SGHRS, YFSETQ. There are 15 residues in the CDR3. V was clipped by 0 bases and J by 6 bases; unmatched bases: 8.

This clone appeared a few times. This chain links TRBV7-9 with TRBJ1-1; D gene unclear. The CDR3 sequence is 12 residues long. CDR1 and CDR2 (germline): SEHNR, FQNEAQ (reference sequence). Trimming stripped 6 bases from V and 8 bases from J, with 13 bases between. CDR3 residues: CASRPTETEAFF. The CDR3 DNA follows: TGTGCCAGCAGACCAACGGAGACGGAAGCTTTCTTT.

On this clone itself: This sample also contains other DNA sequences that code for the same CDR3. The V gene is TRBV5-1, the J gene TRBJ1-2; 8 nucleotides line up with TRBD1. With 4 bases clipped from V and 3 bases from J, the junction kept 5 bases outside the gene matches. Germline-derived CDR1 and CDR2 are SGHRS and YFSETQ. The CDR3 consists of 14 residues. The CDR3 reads CASSPSTGDYGYTF. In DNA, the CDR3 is TGCGCCAGCAGCCCATCGACAGGGGACTATGGCTACACCTTC.

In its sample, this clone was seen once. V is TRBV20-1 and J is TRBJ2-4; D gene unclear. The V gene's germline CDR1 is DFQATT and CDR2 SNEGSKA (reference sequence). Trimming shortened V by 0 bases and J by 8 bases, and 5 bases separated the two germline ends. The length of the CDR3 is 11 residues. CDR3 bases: TGCAGTGCTAGAGATTTTGACATTCAGTACTTC. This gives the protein CSARDFDIQYF.

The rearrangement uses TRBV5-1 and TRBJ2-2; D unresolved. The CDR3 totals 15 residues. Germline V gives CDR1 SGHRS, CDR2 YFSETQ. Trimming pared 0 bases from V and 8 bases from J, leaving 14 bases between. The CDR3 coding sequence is TGCGCCAGCAGCTTGGTCAAAGGGAATAGAGGGGAGCTGTTTTTT. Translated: CASSLVKGNRGELFF.

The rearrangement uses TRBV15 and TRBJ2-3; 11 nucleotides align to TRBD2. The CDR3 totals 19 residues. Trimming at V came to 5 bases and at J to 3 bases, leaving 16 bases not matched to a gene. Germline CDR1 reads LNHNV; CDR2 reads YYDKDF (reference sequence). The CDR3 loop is CATSPSPRLAGTSTDTQYF. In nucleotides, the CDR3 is TGTGCCACCAGCCCCTCACCCCGACTAGCGGGGACCTCTACAGATACGCAGTATTTT.

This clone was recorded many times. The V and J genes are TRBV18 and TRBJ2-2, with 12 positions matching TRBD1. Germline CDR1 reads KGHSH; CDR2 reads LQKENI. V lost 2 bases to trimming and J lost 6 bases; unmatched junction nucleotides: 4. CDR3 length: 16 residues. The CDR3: CASSPMGTGGSGELFF. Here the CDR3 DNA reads TGTGCCAGCTCACCAATGGGGACAGGGGGCTCCGGGGAGCTGTTTTTT.

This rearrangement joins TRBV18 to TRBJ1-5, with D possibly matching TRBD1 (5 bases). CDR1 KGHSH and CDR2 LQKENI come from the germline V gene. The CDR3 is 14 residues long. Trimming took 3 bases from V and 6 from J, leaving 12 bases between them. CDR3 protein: CASSPGGFPQPQHF. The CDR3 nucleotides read TGTGCCAGCTCACCCGGGGGGTTCCCTCAGCCCCAGCATTTT.

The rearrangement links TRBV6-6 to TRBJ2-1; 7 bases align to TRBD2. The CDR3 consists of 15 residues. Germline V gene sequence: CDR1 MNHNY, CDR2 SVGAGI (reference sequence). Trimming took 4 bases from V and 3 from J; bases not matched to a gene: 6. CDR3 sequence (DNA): TGTGCCAGCAGTTCAAAGCGGGAAATCTACAATGAGCAGTTCTTC. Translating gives CASSSKREIYNEQFF.

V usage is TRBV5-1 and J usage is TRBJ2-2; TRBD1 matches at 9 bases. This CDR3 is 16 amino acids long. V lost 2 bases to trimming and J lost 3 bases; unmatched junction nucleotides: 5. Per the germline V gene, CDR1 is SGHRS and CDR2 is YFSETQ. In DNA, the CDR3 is TGCGCCAGCAGCTTACAGGGGGCTGGCGACACCGGGGAGCTGTTTTTT. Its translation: CASSLQGAGDTGELFF.

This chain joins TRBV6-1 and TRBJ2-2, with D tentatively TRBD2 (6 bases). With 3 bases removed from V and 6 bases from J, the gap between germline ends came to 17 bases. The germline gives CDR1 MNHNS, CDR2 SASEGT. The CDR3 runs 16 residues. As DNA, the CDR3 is TGTGCCAGCAGTGACTGGGGGGTTTTGGTCGCCGGGGAGCTGTTTTTT. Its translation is CASSDWGVLVAGELFF.

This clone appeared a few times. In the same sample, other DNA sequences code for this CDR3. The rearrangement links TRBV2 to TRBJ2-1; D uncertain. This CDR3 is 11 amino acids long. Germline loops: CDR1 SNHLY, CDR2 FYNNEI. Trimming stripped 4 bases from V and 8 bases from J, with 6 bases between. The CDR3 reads CASSVRDEQFF. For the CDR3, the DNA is TGTGCCAGCAGTGTTCGGGATGAGCAGTTCTTC.

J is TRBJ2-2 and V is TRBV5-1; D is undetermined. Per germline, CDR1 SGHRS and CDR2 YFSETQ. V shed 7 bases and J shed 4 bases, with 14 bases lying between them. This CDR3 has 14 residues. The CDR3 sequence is CASGTVDFTGELFF. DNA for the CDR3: TGCGCCAGCGGAACCGTCGACTTCACCGGGGAGCTGTTTTTT.

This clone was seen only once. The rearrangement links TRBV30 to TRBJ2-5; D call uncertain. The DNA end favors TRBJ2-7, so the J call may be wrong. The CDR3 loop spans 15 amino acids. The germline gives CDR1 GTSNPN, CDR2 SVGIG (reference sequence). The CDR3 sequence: CAWSVQSLGTYEQYF. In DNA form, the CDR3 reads TGTGCCTGGAGTGTACAGAGTTTGGGGACCTACGAGCAGTACTTC.

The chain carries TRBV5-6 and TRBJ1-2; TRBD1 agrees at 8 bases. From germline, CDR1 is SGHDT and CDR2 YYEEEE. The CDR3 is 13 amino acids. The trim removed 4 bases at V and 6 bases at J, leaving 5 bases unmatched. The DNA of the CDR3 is TGTGCCAGCAGCGCGGACAGGGAGCATGGCTACACCTTC. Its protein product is CASSADREHGYTF.

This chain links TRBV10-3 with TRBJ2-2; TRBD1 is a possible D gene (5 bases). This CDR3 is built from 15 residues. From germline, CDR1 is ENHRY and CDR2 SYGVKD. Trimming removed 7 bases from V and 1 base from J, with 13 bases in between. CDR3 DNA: TGTGCCATCACGGAGCGCCAGGGGAACACCGGGGAGCTGTTTTTT. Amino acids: CAITERQGNTGELFF.

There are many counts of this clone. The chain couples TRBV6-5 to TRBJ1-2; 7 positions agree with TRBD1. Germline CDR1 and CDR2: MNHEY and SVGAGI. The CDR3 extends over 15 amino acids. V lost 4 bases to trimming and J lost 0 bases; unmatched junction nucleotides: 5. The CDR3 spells CASSLNRGTNYGYTF. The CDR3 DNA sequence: TGTGCCAGCAGTTTAAACAGGGGAACTAACTATGGCTACACCTTC.

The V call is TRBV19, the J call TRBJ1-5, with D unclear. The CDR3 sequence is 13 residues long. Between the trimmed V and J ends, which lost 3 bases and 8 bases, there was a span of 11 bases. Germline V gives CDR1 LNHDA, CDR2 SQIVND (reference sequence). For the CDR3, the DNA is TGTGCCAGTAGTATGGCGGGATATGAGCCCCAGCATTTT. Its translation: CASSMAGYEPQHF.

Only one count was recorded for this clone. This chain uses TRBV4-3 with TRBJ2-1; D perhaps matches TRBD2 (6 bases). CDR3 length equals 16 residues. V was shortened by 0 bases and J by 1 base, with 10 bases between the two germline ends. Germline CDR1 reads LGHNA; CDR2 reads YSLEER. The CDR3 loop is CASSQEASVSYNEQFF. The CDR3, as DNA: TGCGCCAGCAGCCAAGAAGCTAGCGTTTCCTACAATGAGCAGTTCTTC.